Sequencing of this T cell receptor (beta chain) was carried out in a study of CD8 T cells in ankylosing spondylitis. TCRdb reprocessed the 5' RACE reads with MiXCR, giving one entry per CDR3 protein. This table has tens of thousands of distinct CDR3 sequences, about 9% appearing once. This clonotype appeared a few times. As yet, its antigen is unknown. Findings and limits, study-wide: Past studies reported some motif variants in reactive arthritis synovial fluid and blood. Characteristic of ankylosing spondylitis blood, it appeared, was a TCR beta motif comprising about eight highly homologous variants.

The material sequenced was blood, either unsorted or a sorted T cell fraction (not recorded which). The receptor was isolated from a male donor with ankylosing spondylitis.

The CDR3 region has the DNA TGTGCCAGCAGCTTAGCCGGGACGGGCTACAATGAGCAGTTCTTC. Translating gives CASSLAGTGYNEQFF. This chain joins TRBV11-2 and TRBJ2-1, with D perhaps matching TRBD1 or TRBD2 (5 bases each). V shed 1 base and J shed 3 bases, with 10 bases lying between them. Per the germline V gene, CDR1 is SGHAT and CDR2 is FQNNGV. The length of the CDR3 is 15 residues.